This T cell receptor beta chain was recovered during a study of cytomegalovirus exposure and HLA in healthy donors. Study summary: In an early release, HLA-typed donors contributed some 82 million unique TCR sequences. Of 398 genotyped donors, about 81% clustered with self-reported Caucasian donors. Findings and caveats of the study: The study designated fewer than 200 TCR beta chains cytomegalovirus-associated. For TCR beta chains, V- and J-gene trimming was later linked to a missense DCLRE1C variant.

Concerning this clone: Its target is not known.

Use of 60 Vbeta and 13 Jbeta primers characterized the PCR. Sequencing was performed with immunoSEQ multiplex PCR; in TCRdb, only in-frame clones are kept and a portion is missing. The data hold approximately 140,000 clones, with 65% to 90% observed a single time. Germline loops: CDR1 MNHEY, CDR2 SVGAGI. This CDR3 contains 14 residues. V gave up 8 bases and J gave up 6 bases; unmatched junction bases: 8. The chain is built from TRBV6-5 and TRBJ2-2; 8 bases line up with TRBD2. The clonotype originates from a girl aged 2 to 9 in good health and CMV-seronegative. The sequenced material came from PBMCs. The CDR3 protein is CASQRGPRAGELFF. The CDR3 DNA reads TGTGCCAGCCAGCGGGGGCCCAGGGCCGGGGAGCTGTTTTTT.